One sample yielded the 10 T cell receptor beta chains listed below, sequenced in a study of T cell responses to AZD1222 COVID-19 vaccine (dated by TCRdb to 2020 to 2023). The time point label on this specimen signifies: baseline before first vaccination. Preparation of the library involved the immunoSEQ multiplex PCR assay. TCRdb mirrors the immuneACCESS table, restricted to in-frame sequences. Some clones are absent from its copies; in checked studies, under half trace to an unresolved V gene, and the reason for the others is unknown. The sample records fewer than 110,000 clones, less than 95% of which are singletons. 4.8% of the sample is in the top ten clones. Source: peripheral blood, taken on day 0 of AZD1222 vaccination. Receptors were obtained from an adult in good health.

The V call is TRBV6-2 or TRBV6-3, the J call TRBJ1-1; D is possibly TRBD1 (5 bases). From germline, CDR1 is MNHEY and CDR2 SVGEGT. Trimming cost V 2 bases and J 4 bases, with 8 bases left between them. The CDR3 has 13 amino acids. CDR3 nucleotide sequence: TGTGCCAGCAGTTACGGGGGTTTCACTGAAGCTTTCTTT. Translating gives CASSYGGFTEAFF.

This rearrangement joins TRBV19 to TRBJ2-2; D unclear. Germline values: CDR1 LNHDA, CDR2 SQIVND (reference sequence). The CDR3 has 13 residues. Trimming shortened V by 10 bases and J by 1 base, and 10 bases separated the two germline ends. CDR3 residues: CATRGLNTGELFF. CDR3 nucleotide sequence: TGTGCCACCCGAGGTTTGAACACCGGGGAGCTGTTTTTT.

The V call is TRBV28, the J call TRBJ2-1, with D perhaps assigned TRBD1 or TRBD2 (6 bases each). This CDR3 has 15 amino acids. Germline V lookup: CDR1 MDHEN, CDR2 SYDVKM. The V and J ends lost 3 bases and 6 bases respectively, with 15 bases between them. The CDR3 here is CASSFPGARFNEQFF. CDR3 in DNA: TGTGCCAGCAGTTTCCCGGGGGCTAGGTTCAATGAGCAGTTCTTC.

CDR3 region: CASTGTTNNEQFF. In DNA, the CDR3 is TGTGCCAGCACGGGGACTACCAACAATGAGCAGTTCTTC. V gene TRBV3-1 (or the pseudogene TRBV3-2) combines with J gene TRBJ2-1, with 7 bases that match TRBD2. This CDR3 comprises 13 residues. CDR1 and CDR2 (germline): LGHDT, YNNKEL (reference sequence). J was trimmed by 5 bases and V by 7 bases; bases with no gene match: 5.

V usage is TRBV4-1 and J usage is TRBJ2-7, with D uncertain. CDR1 MGHRA and CDR2 YSYEKL come from the germline V gene. With 6 bases removed from V and 3 bases from J, the gap between germline ends came to 12 bases. The CDR3 is 13 residues long. The CDR3 is CASSQISGYEQYF. In DNA form, the CDR3 reads TGCGCCAGCAGTCAAATTTCGGGCTACGAGCAGTACTTC.

The chain employs TRBV4-1 and TRBJ2-7, with D perhaps matching TRBD2 (6 bases). Trimming pared 1 base from V and 0 bases from J, leaving 7 bases between. Germline values: CDR1 MGHRA, CDR2 YSYEKL. This CDR3 has 14 residues. The CDR3, as DNA: TGCGCCAGCAGCCAAGGGGGGGTCTCCTACGAGCAGTACTTC. This translates into CASSQGGVSYEQYF.

This clone was picked up a small number of times. V is TRBV25-1 and J is TRBJ2-1, with D perhaps TRBD1 or TRBD2 (6 bases each). CDR1 is MGHDK and CDR2 is SYGVNS in the germline V gene. The CDR3 covers 14 residues. With 5 bases removed from V and 8 bases from J, the gap between germline ends came to 16 bases. CDR3 nucleotides: TGTGCCAGCAGTCTCCCAGGGGAGGTCGATGAGCAGTTCTTC. Its protein is CASSLPGEVDEQFF.

The chain couples TRBV3-1 (or the pseudogene TRBV3-2) to TRBJ1-1; no definite D call. The CDR3 sequence is 14 residues long. Germline V gene lookup returns CDR1 LGHDT and CDR2 YNNKEL (reference sequence). V was pared by 7 bases and J by 0 bases, with 12 bases between. CDR3 protein: CASNILGMNTEAFF. The CDR3 nucleotides read TGTGCCAGCAACATTCTAGGGATGAACACTGAAGCTTTCTTT.

This chain joins TRBV7-3 and TRBJ2-1, with D tentatively TRBD1 (6 bases). Per germline, CDR1 SGHTA and CDR2 FQGTGA. This CDR3 has 12 amino acids. V lost 2 bases, J lost 12 bases, and 11 bases lay in between. The CDR3 spells CASSLDMGAQFF. In nucleotides, the CDR3 is TGTGCCAGCAGCTTAGATATGGGGGCGCAGTTCTTC.

The chain has TRBV30 and TRBJ1-1; D is unresolved. CDR3 length: 12 amino acids. Per germline, CDR1 GTSNPN and CDR2 SVGIG (reference sequence). V was shortened by 1 base and J by 5 bases, with 8 bases between the two germline ends. CDR3 coding DNA: TGTGCCTGGAGTGCACAGTGGACTGAAGCTTTCTTT. It codes for CAWSAQWTEAFF. Complete variable domain (other parts from reference TRBV30 and TRBJ1-1): SQTIHQWPATLVQPVGSPLSLECTVEGTSNPNLYWYRQAAGRGLQLLFYSVGIGQISSEVPQNLSASRPQDRQFILSSKKLLLSDSGFYLCAWSAQWTEAFFGQGTRLTVV.